This T cell receptor beta chain was documented in a study of early T cells in non-severe SARS-CoV-2 infection (dated by TCRdb to the early 2020s). Study-wide context: TCR sequencing used bulk RNA from unsorted whole blood, so alpha and beta chains could not be paired. Broad study findings and their caveats: VDJdb matching was skewed toward anti-spike CD8 responses and likely underestimated virus-specific expansions by missing private and CD4 specificities.

V is pared back by 3 bases and J by 3 bases, with 18 bases lying between the germline termini. CDR3 length: 16 amino acids, cysteine to phenylalanine. The retained sequence is limited to the CDR3, 48 bases, with the frame set at the first base. The germline V gene encodes CDR1 MDHEN and CDR2 SYDVKM. This clonotype was recorded at least ten times. The clone's antigen remains unknown. No much larger clone is present one base from it, and per-base qualities are unavailable. A case-control design nested within a healthcare worker cohort in London, UK, was used, with weekly nasopharyngeal swab PCR tests and blood sampling performed. Healthcare workers were enrolled in the week of the UK lockdown, from 23 to 31 March 2020, and were followed every week for up to about 15 weeks. Library preparation was by 5' RACE. The listed sequencing device is NextSeq 500. In the TCR library protocol, unique molecular identifiers were attached to individual cDNA molecules to correct for PCR bias and sequencing error. TCR alpha and beta chains were both sequenced, and the abundances of alpha and beta sequences in each sample were closely correlated with each other. In the source study's methods: Decombinator V4 was used to perform V gene, J gene and CDR3 annotation of TCR sequences. Expanded TCRs were defined as changing significantly between any two time points under a Poisson model with p below 0.0001. TCR abundances were normalised to the total number of TCRs sequenced per sample and were expressed as counts per million. TRAV1-2 paired with TRAJ12, TRAJ20 or TRAJ33 defined MAIT TCRs, while TRAV10 paired with TRAJ18 defined iNKT TCRs. VDJdb, accessed 1 November 2021, was searched for CMV, EBV and SARS-CoV-2 annotated TCRs, excluding TCRs annotated for multiple antigens. TCRdb reprocessed the public reads (quality trimming at Q25 with fastp, clone calling with MiXCR) and kept in-frame beta chains. Every distinct CDR3 protein forms one entry, paired with its most common genes and DNA. It is TCRdb's table, rather than the study itself, that gives the V and J calls and clone size. In all, the sample holds 40,000 or so distinct CDR3 sequences, and approximately 7.2% of those were seen once. The ten largest clones take up over 10% of the sample.

This receptor was taken from an adult who was a healthcare worker with PCR-confirmed SARS-CoV-2 infection or an uninfected control (not recorded which). Sequencing was performed on whole blood, taken at baseline. The chain uses TRBV28 and TRBJ2-7; the D gene could be either TRBD1 or TRBD2, each agreeing at 5 bases. Read as DNA, the sequence is TGTGCCAGCAGTTTTCCCTCTACCCGGGACGACTACGAGCAGTACTTC. This translates into CASSFPSTRDDYEQYF.